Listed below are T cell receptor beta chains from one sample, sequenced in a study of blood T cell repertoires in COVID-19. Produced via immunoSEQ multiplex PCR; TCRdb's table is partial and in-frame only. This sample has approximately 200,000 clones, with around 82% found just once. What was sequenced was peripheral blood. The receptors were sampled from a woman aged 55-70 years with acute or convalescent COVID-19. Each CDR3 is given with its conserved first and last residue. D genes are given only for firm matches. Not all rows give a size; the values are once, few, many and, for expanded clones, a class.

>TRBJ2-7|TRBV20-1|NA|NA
TGCAGTGCTAAAGCGTCCTACGAGCAGTACTTC
CSAKASYEQYF
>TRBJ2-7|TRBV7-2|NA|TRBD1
TGTGCCAGCAGCCCAAGACAGGGTACCTACGAGCAGTACTTC
CASSPRQGTYEQYF
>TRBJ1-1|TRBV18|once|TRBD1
TGTGCCAGCTCCCTGAGGGGGACAGGCGACCCGAACACTGAAGCTTTCTTT
CASSLRGTGDPNTEAFF
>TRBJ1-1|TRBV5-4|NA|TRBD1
TGTGCCAGCAGCTTTCAGGGGGTGGACACTGAAGCTTTCTTT
CASSFQGVDTEAFF
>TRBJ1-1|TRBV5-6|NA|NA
TGTGCCAGCAGCTTCGGGCCCAGGGTAAACACTGAAGCTTTCTTT
CASSFGPRVNTEAFF
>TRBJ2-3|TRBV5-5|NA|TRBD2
TGTGCCAGCAGCTTGGGGTCTAGCGGGAGAGATACGCAGTATTTT
CASSLGSSGRDTQYF
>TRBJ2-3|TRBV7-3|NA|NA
TGTGCCAGCAGCTTGCTTGGGGGCCATACAGATACGCAGTATTTT
CASSLLGGHTDTQYF
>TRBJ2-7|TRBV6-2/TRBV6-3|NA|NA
TGTGCCAGCAGCTTTGGGACAACCTACGAGCAGTACTTC
CASSFGTTYEQYF
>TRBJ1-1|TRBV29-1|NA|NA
TGCAGCGTTCAGAACGGGGTTATCACTGAAGCTTTCTTT
CSVQNGVITEAFF
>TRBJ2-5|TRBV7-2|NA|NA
TGTGCCAGCAGCTGGTATAGCGAGCTTGGGACCCAGTACTTC
CASSWYSELGTQYF
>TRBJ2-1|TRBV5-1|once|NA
TGCGCCAGCAGCTTGTTTGCCCGGGTATCCTACAATGAGCAGTTCTTC
CASSLFARVSYNEQFF
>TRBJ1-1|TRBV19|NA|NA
TGTGCCAGTACCCCAGGCGGGGAGAACACTGAAGCTTTCTTT
CASTPGGENTEAFF
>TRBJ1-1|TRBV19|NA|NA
TGTGCCAGTAGTCCAACCAGGGTGATGCACACTGAAGCTTTCTTT
CASSPTRVMHTEAFF
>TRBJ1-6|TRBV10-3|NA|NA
TGTGCCATCAGTGAGCCTCCAGAGGTTAATAATTCACCCCTCCACTTT
CAISEPPEVNNSPLHF
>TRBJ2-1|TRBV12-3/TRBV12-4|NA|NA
TGTGCCAGCAGTCAGGGCCCACACAATGAGCAGTTCTTC
CASSQGPHNEQFF
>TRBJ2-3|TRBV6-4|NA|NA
TGTGCCATCCTTAGGGAGGGGGGGACAGATACGCAGTATTTT
CAILREGGTDTQYF
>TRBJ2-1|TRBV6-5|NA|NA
TGTGCCAGCAACGCAGGGTACGACAATGAGCAGTTCTTC
CASNAGYDNEQFF
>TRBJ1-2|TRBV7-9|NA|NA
TGTGCCAGCAGCCCCCTCTCGGACTATGGCTACACCTTC
CASSPLSDYGYTF